This entry lists 22 T cell receptor beta chains sequenced from one sample in a study of human T cells and chemical hapten exposure. Time point given: patch test 3, about 24 weeks after DPC sensitization. Indicated treatment: therapeutic diphenylcyclopropenone sensitization with weekly scalp DPC. In TCRdb, the RACE reads were re-called with MiXCR into one record per CDR3 protein. This table has approximately 86,000 distinct CDR3 sequences, about a tenth appearing once. Sequencing used whole blood, obtained in connection with sensitization to the hapten diphenylcyclopropenone (DPC). The receptors were gathered from a woman in her 30s with alopecia areata. Some clones in this sample may be carry-over from other donors' samples.

In its sample, this clonotype was seen many times. CDR3: CASSPLFYFSYNEQFF. The CDR3 nucleotides are TGCGCCAGCAGCCCGTTATTTTACTTCTCCTACAATGAGCAGTTCTTC. The rearrangement uses TRBV5-1 and TRBJ2-1; D gene uncertain. V was clipped by 4 bases and J by 0 bases, with 14 bases between them. CDR3 length: 16 residues. Germline CDR1 SGHRS, CDR2 YFSETQ.

This clonotype was observed a few times. The chain links TRBV3-1 to TRBJ1-3; no reliable D call. Between the trimmed V and J ends, which lost 4 bases and 4 bases, there was a span of 5 bases. This CDR3 spans 12 amino acids. The germline CDR1 and CDR2 sequences are LGHDT and YNNKEL (reference sequence). CDR3 in amino acids: CASSPPGNTIYF. The CDR3 nucleotides read TGTGCCAGCAGCCCGCCCGGAAACACCATATATTTT. Full variable domain (outside the CDR3, taken from reference TRBV3-1 and TRBJ1-3): DTAVSQTPKYLVTQMGNDKSIKCEQNLGHDTMYWYKQDSKKFLKIMFSYNNKELIINETVPNRFSPKSPDKAHLNLHINSLELGDSAVYFCASSPPGNTIYFGEGSWLTVV.

This clonotype was picked up many times. The gene calls are TRBV29-1 and TRBJ1-1; 8 bases are shared with TRBD1. The CDR3 length is 13 residues. V lost 6 bases, J lost 3 bases, and 6 bases stayed unmatched. The germline V gene has CDR1 SQVTM and CDR2 ANQGSEA. The CDR3, as DNA: TGCAGCGTCCAGGACAGGGTGGACACTGAAGCTTTCTTT. Amino acid sequence: CSVQDRVDTEAFF.

This chain joins TRBV4-2 and TRBJ2-5; 9 bases are a match to TRBD1. V lost 4 bases, J lost 8 bases, and 5 bases stayed unmatched. This CDR3 is built from 13 residues. CDR1 is LGHNA, CDR2 YNFKEQ, per germline. Written as DNA, the CDR3 is TGTGCCAGCAGCCGGGACAGGGAAAATACCCAGTACTTC. Encoded protein: CASSRDRENTQYF.

Regarding this clonotype: The junction departs from the called germline gene at one end, perhaps through a read error. The DNA for the CDR3 is TGTGCCAGCAGCTGGGGTGGGACGGCAACTAATGAAAAACTGATTTTT. Amino acids: CASSWGGTATNEKLIF. The chain combines TRBV5-4 with TRBJ1-4; TRBD1 might be the D (5 bases). In germline, CDR1 is SGHNT, CDR2 YYREEE (reference sequence). The CDR3 length is 16 residues.

J is TRBJ2-2 and V is TRBV29-1; 11 bases are a match to TRBD2. The V and J ends lost 4 bases and 4 bases, in that order; junction bases with no gene match: 8. The CDR3 covers 16 residues. Germline lookup yields CDR1 SQVTM and CDR2 ANQGSEA. CDR3 in amino acids: CSVAILAGVTTGELFF. In nucleotides, the CDR3 is TGCAGCGTTGCGATACTAGCGGGGGTAACCACCGGGGAGCTGTTTTTT.

This clonotype was seen repeatedly, ten times or more. This chain joins TRBV7-9 and TRBJ1-1; the D is unclear. Per the germline V gene, CDR1 is SEHNR and CDR2 is FQNEAQ (reference sequence). The CDR3 spans 11 residues. V was cut by 7 bases and J by 8 bases, with 11 bases left in between. The CDR3 loop is CASTSRSEAFF. CDR3 sequence (DNA): TGTGCCAGCACCTCGAGGAGCGAAGCTTTCTTT.

This clonotype occurred a few times. The chain carries TRBV3-1 and TRBJ2-5; D is perhaps TRBD1 or TRBD2 (5 bases each). Trimming removed 4 bases from V and 3 bases from J, with 9 bases in between. Germline CDR1 is LGHDT and CDR2 is YNNKEL (reference sequence). The CDR3 has 13 residues. The CDR3 spells CASSPGAKETQYF. CDR3 bases: TGTGCCAGCAGCCCCGGGGCGAAAGAGACCCAGTACTTC.

This clonotype was detected many times. J is TRBJ2-7 and V is TRBV28, with 11 positions matching TRBD2. Unmatched junction bases numbered 3, after V lost 5 bases and J lost 3 bases. The germline V gene has CDR1 MDHEN and CDR2 SYDVKM. This CDR3 is built from 14 residues. The DNA of the CDR3 is TGTGCCAGCAGTGGGGGACTAGCGGACTACGAGCAGTACTTC. Its protein product is CASSGGLADYEQYF.

The chain links TRBV12-3 or TRBV12-4 to TRBJ1-5; 7 bases map to TRBD1. This CDR3 is 14 amino acids long. The V and J ends lost 3 bases and 5 bases, in that order; junction bases with no gene match: 4. The CDR3 coding sequence is TGTGCCAGCAGTTTGAGGCAGGGGGATCAGCCCCAGCATTTT. It yields the protein CASSLRQGDQPQHF.

This clonotype was found many times. The chain combines TRBV28 with TRBJ2-1; possible D gene TRBD1, 5 bases. This CDR3 region has 12 residues. The germline V gene encodes CDR1 MDHEN and CDR2 SYDVKM. Deletions cut 4 bases from V and 9 bases from J, with 10 bases between. CDR3 sequence: CASSSVTAEQFF. The CDR3 region has the DNA TGTGCCAGCAGTTCAGTGACAGCTGAGCAGTTCTTC.

This clonotype was seen ten or more times. This rearrangement joins TRBV5-5 to TRBJ2-7; perhaps TRBD1 as D (5 bases). Germline-derived CDR1 and CDR2 are SGHKS and YYEKEE (reference sequence). Trimming cost V 0 bases and J 5 bases, with 12 bases left between them. CDR3 length equals 14 residues. The CDR3 nucleotides are TGTGCCAGCAGCTTGGTGTCAGGGTGGAACGAGCAGTACGTC. Translation gives CASSLVSGWNEQYV.

On this clonotype itself: A much more abundant neighbour one base away suggests this may be a read error. This chain links TRBV30 with TRBJ1-4; D ambiguous. This CDR3 has 13 amino acids. The germline V gene has CDR1 GTSNPN and CDR2 SVGIG (reference sequence). The CDR3 nucleotides read TGTGCCAGGAGTGTAGTCCGAAATGAAAAACTGTTTTTT. Residues: CARSVVRNEKLFF.

The DNA for the CDR3 is TGCGCCAGCAGTGAGTCGAGGGGGGGACCGGATACGCAGTATTTT. This sequence encodes CASSESRGGPDTQYF. J is TRBJ2-3 and V is TRBV10-1, with D maybe TRBD2 (7 bases). Germline V gives CDR1 WNHNN, CDR2 SYGVQD (reference sequence). The CDR3 spans 15 residues. V lost 0 bases and J 6 bases, leaving 13 bases between the germline ends.

This chain connects TRBV29-1 to TRBJ2-1; 7 bases are shared with TRBD1. Germline values: CDR1 SQVTM, CDR2 ANQGSEA. The length of the CDR3 is 15 residues. The CDR3: CSHLFPRTGHNEQFF. CDR3 nucleotides: TGCAGTCATCTCTTCCCCCGGACAGGTCACAATGAGCAGTTCTTC.

This clonotype was detected ten times or more. The gene calls are TRBV12-3 or TRBV12-4 and TRBJ2-4, with D unclear. The CDR3 totals 17 residues. Trimming took 5 bases from V and 0 from J, leaving 17 bases between them. This CDR3 is CASSKTVTLLAKNIQYF. The CDR3 DNA sequence: TGTGCCAGCAGTAAAACGGTGACCCTACTAGCCAAAAACATTCAGTACTTC.

The chain carries TRBV2 and TRBJ1-1, with D possibly being TRBD1 (5 bases). Trimming shortened V by 6 bases and J by 4 bases, and 24 bases separated the two germline ends. The CDR3 runs 17 residues. Germline loops: CDR1 SNHLY, CDR2 FYNNEI. The CDR3 protein is CASSLMGEARTGTEAFF. In nucleotides, the CDR3 is TGTGCCAGCAGCCTGATGGGGGAGGCGAGAACGGGCACTGAAGCTTTCTTT.

This clonotype was counted ten times or more. This chain links TRBV29-1 with TRBJ2-2; TRBD1 matches at 7 bases. This CDR3 has 14 amino acids. Trimming removed 5 bases from V and 1 base from J; junction bases left unmatched: 4. Looked up from germline, CDR1 is SQVTM and CDR2 is ANQGSEA. CDR3 nucleotide sequence: TGCAGCGTTCGGGGACAGAAGAACACCGGGGAGCTGTTTTTT. It codes for CSVRGQKNTGELFF.

The chain recombines TRBV5-1 with TRBJ2-5; TRBD1 matches at 10 bases. Germline CDR1 SGHRS, CDR2 YFSETQ. The CDR3 is 16 amino acids. J gave up 1 base and V 1 base, and 4 bases lay outside the gene matches. CDR3 region: CASSLLGQGIQETQYF. As DNA, the CDR3 is TGCGCCAGCAGCTTGTTGGGACAGGGGATCCAAGAGACCCAGTACTTC.

This clonotype was seen a handful of times. J is TRBJ2-5 and V is TRBV10-3; 8 nucleotides match TRBD2. V shed 3 bases and J 4 bases; nucleotides not matched to a gene: 10. CDR3 length equals 16 residues. Germline-derived CDR1 and CDR2 are ENHRY and SYGVKD. The CDR3, as DNA: TGTGCCATCAGTGATCGGACTAGCCCGTCAAGAGAGACCCAGTACTTC. Protein sequence: CAISDRTSPSRETQYF.

This clonotype was picked up many times. The gene calls are TRBV7-2 and TRBJ2-3, with 8 bases identical to TRBD2. The germline gives CDR1 SGHTA, CDR2 FQGNSA. V dropped 4 bases and J dropped 6; count of bases not matched to a gene: 12. The length of the CDR3 is 16 residues. The CDR3 DNA follows: TGTGCCAGCAGCTCCCTCGGAGCGGGAGTGGGGGATACGCAGTATTTT. Its protein is CASSSLGAGVGDTQYF.

This clonotype was observed many times. The chain joins TRBV14 to TRBJ1-6, with no clear D. Germline-derived CDR1 and CDR2 are SGHDN and FVKESK. The CDR3 spans 16 residues. Trimming removed 1 base at V and 8 bases at J, with 15 bases between. CDR3 in DNA: TGTGCCAGCAGCCAAGCACTAGGCAGGTGGGATTCACCCCTCCACTTT. Protein product: CASSQALGRWDSPLHF.